The next 14 T cell receptor beta chains were all read from a single sample in a study of PD-1 blockade in mismatch repair-deficient tumors (dated by TCRdb to about 2017). This specimen's time point label, per the study, means: peripheral blood 12 weeks after first pembrolizumab dose. Preparation of the library involved the immunoSEQ multiplex PCR assay. Drawn from immuneACCESS, this table holds only the in-frame rearrangements with V and J called that TCRdb kept. Clones are partly lost; checked studies trace under half to an unresolved V gene and leave the rest unexplained. This sample has approximately 25,000 clones in its table, and 83% of those were observed once. The ten largest clones capture around 20% of the sample. The material was peripheral blood, obtained 12 weeks after starting pembrolizumab. These receptors were collected from an adult with mismatch repair-deficient cancer.

The chain combines TRBV5-7 with TRBJ2-6; either TRBD1 or TRBD2 may fit D (5 bases each). TRBV5-7 is sorted into the ORF group, with uncertain function. This CDR3 comprises 14 residues. Trimming stripped 4 bases from V and 4 bases from J, with 9 bases between. DNA of the CDR3: TGTGCCAGCAGCCCACGGGACGGGGCCAACGTCCTGACTTTC. It yields the protein CASSPRDGANVLTF.

For the CDR3, the DNA is TGTGCCTGGAGTCCGCTAGCGGCCTACGAGCAGTACTTC. Translation gives CAWSPLAAYEQYF. This rearrangement joins TRBV30 to TRBJ2-7, with TRBD2 identical over 7 bases. CDR1 and CDR2 from the germline V gene are GTSNPN and SVGIG (reference sequence). The ends lost 2 bases at V and 2 bases at J; junction bases unmatched: 3. CDR3 size: 13 residues. Filled out from reference TRBV30 and TRBJ2-7, the complete variable domain reads SQTIHQWPATLVQPVGSPLSLECTVEGTSNPNLYWYRQAAGRGLQLLFYSVGIGQISSEVPQNLSASRPQDRQFILSSKKLLLSDSGFYLCAWSPLAAYEQYFGPGTRLTVT.

The genes are TRBV6-4 and TRBJ2-1; 14 bases map to TRBD2. Germline V gene sequence: CDR1 MRHNA, CDR2 SNTAGT. The CDR3 loop spans 15 amino acids. V was pared by 4 bases and J by 7 bases, with 3 bases of the junction left unmatched. CDR3 protein: CASSGTSGGSNEQFF. The CDR3 bases are TGTGCCAGCAGTGGGACTAGCGGGGGGAGTAATGAGCAGTTCTTC.

The chain recombines TRBV28 with TRBJ2-6; 7 positions match TRBD1. This CDR3 is built from 17 residues. Germline V gives CDR1 MDHEN, CDR2 SYDVKM. V lost 10 bases, J lost 0 bases, and 12 bases stayed unmatched. This CDR3 is CATYRTGIISGANVLTF. The CDR3 coding sequence is TGTGCCACCTACAGGACAGGAATAATCTCTGGGGCCAACGTCCTGACTTTC. Drawing the rest from reference TRBV28 and TRBJ2-6, the complete variable domain is DVKVTQSSRYLVKRTGEKVFLECVQDMDHENMFWYRQDPGLGLRLIYFSYDVKMKEKGDIPEGYSVSREKKERFSLILESASTNQTSMYLCATYRTGIISGANVLTFGAGSRLTVL.

This chain links TRBV5-6 with TRBJ1-3; 7 nucleotides align to TRBD1. Trimming removed 0 bases from V and 4 bases from J; junction bases left unmatched: 4. This CDR3 spans 15 amino acids. Germline CDR1 SGHDT, CDR2 YYEEEE. The CDR3, as DNA: TGTGCCAGCAGCTTGGGACAGGGTTTCGGAAACACCATATATTTT. Amino acid sequence: CASSLGQGFGNTIYF.

The chain uses TRBV11-3 and TRBJ2-3; 16 bases agree with TRBD2. This CDR3 comprises 18 residues. Germline V CDR1 and CDR2: SGHNT, YENEEA. The V gene end was trimmed by 1 base and the J gene end by 4 bases; junction bases not matched to a gene: 5. Here the CDR3 reads CASSLAGLAGGPSDTQYF. In nucleotides, the CDR3 is TGTGCCAGCAGCTTAGCGGGACTAGCGGGAGGGCCGTCAGATACGCAGTATTTT.

The chain uses TRBV4-2 and TRBJ2-7; unclear D gene. Trimming took off 0 bases at V and 6 bases at J, with 12 bases between the two ends. CDR3 length: 14 amino acids. Germline loops: CDR1 LGHNA, CDR2 YNFKEQ. CDR3 sequence (DNA): TGTGCCAGCAGCCAAGATCAGGAGAAGATCGAGCAGTACTTC. Residues: CASSQDQEKIEQYF.

This clone appeared a few times. This sample includes further DNA sequences coding for the same CDR3. The chain joins TRBV6-4 to TRBJ2-3; D unclear. Trimming left V 2 bases short and J 0 bases short, with 3 bases between. The CDR3 sequence is 13 residues long. CDR1 MRHNA and CDR2 SNTAGT come from the germline V gene. CDR3 region: CASSDGSTDTQYF. Written as DNA, the CDR3 is TGTGCCAGCAGTGACGGGAGCACAGATACGCAGTATTTT.

This chain uses TRBV11-2 with TRBJ2-1; D possibly corresponds to TRBD2 (6 bases). Germline assignment: CDR1 SGHAT and CDR2 FQNNGV. The length of the CDR3 is 13 residues. The V gene lost 1 base and the J gene lost 13 bases, with 14 bases spanning the gap. Written as DNA, the CDR3 is TGTGCCAGCAGCTTAGCACTAGCAAGGGAACAGTTCTTC. Protein sequence: CASSLALAREQFF.

CDR3: CASSEEAGGTQYF. CDR3 nucleotides: TGTGCCAGCAGTGAAGAGGCGGGGGGCACGCAGTATTTT. The J gene is TRBJ2-3, the V gene TRBV2; the match to TRBD2 covers 8 bases. Germline V gene sequence: CDR1 SNHLY, CDR2 FYNNEI. There are 13 residues in the CDR3. Losses at the gene ends were 1 base for V and 9 bases for J; bases not matched to a gene: 3.

This chain uses TRBV5-6 with TRBJ1-2; D gene ambiguous. Trimming left V 0 bases short and J 4 bases short, with 10 bases between. The CDR3 is 14 residues long. CDR1 is SGHDT, CDR2 YYEEEE, per germline. The CDR3 bases are TGTGCCAGCAGCTTGGGAAGATCCAGCTATGGCTACACCTTC. This translates into CASSLGRSSYGYTF.

Worth noting for this clone: One end of the junction varies from germline; a read error may be responsible. The rearrangement links TRBV5-5 to TRBJ1-2; D might be TRBD1 (5 bases). Germline V gives CDR1 SGHKS, CDR2 YYEKEE (reference sequence). This CDR3 contains 15 residues. The CDR3 spells CASRLGGSGDYGYTF. CDR3 sequence (DNA): TGTGCCAGCAGGTTGGGTGGTTCGGGGGACTATGGCTACACCTTC. Using reference TRBV5-5 and TRBJ1-2 for the parts outside the CDR3, the full variable domain is DAGVTQSPTHLIKTRGQQVTLRCSPISGHKSVSWYQQVLGQGPQFIFQYYEKEERGRGNFPDRFSARQFPNYSSELNVNALLLGDSALYLCASRLGGSGDYGYTFGSGTRLTVV.

J is TRBJ2-1 and V is TRBV5-1, with 13 bases matching TRBD2. Germline V gene sequence: CDR1 SGHRS, CDR2 YFSETQ. With V trimmed by 1 base and J by 8 bases, 6 bases remained unmatched. This CDR3 has 16 amino acids. The chain's CDR3 is CASSLSGLAGADEQFF. CDR3 coding DNA: TGCGCCAGCAGCTTGTCCGGACTAGCGGGAGCAGATGAGCAGTTCTTC.

This clone was seen only a few times. The chain has TRBV6-5 and TRBJ1-2; possibly TRBD1 for D (5 bases). Germline CDR1 reads MNHEY; CDR2 reads SVGAGI. The CDR3 extends over 13 amino acids. V was pared by 5 bases and J by 8 bases, with 15 bases between. CDR3 region: CASSLRDLQGYTF. The DNA for the CDR3 is TGTGCCAGCAGTCTCCGGGACCTCCAGGGCTACACCTTC.